The source of this T cell receptor (beta chain) is a study of PD-1 blockade in mismatch repair-deficient tumors. Deletions cut 2 bases from V and 3 bases from J, with 11 bases between. The CDR3 totals 15 residues. CDR1 SGHTA and CDR2 FQGNSA come from the germline V gene. The data were produced by immunoSEQ multiplex PCR, yet TCRdb's version contains in-frame clones alone and is incomplete. The repertoire holds about 68,000 clones, roughly 80% seen once, with 4.5% to 7% in the top ten. The chain combines TRBV7-2 with TRBJ2-1; no clear D gene. The material was peripheral blood, obtained 2 weeks after starting pembrolizumab. The source is an adult with mismatch repair-deficient cancer. The CDR3 DNA reads TGTGCCAGCAGCTTAAATTTGGGAAGCTACAATGAGCAGTTCTTC. It yields the protein CASSLNLGSYNEQFF.